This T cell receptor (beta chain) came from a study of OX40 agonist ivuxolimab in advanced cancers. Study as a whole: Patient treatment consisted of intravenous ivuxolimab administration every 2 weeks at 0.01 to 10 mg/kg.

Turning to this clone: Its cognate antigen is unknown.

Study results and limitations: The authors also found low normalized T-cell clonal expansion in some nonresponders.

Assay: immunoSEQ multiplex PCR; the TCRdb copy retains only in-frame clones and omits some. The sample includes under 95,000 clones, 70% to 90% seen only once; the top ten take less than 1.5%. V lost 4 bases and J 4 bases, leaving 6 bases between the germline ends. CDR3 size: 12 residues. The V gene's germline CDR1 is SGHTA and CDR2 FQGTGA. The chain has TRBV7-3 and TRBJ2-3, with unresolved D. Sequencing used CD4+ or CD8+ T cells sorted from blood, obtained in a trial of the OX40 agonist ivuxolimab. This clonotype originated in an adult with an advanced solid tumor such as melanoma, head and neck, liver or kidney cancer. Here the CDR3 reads CASSSPSDTQYF. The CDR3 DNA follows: TGTGCCAGCAGCTCCCCGTCAGATACGCAGTATTTT.